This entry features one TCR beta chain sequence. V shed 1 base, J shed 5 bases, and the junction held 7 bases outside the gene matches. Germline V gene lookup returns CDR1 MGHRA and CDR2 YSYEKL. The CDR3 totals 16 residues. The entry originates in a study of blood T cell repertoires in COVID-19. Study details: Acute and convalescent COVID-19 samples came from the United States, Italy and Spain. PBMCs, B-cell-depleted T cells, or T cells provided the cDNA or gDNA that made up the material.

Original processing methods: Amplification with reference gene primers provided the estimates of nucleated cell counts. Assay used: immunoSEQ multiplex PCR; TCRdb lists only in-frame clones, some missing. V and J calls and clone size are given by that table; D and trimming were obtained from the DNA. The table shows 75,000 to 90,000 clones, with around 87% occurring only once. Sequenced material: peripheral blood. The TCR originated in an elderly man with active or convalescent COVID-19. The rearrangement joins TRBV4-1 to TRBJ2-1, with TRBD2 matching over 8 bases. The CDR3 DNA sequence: TGCGCCAGCAGCCAAGTCGCCAGCGGGGGAAACAATGAGCAGTTCTTC. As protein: CASSQVASGGNNEQFF.